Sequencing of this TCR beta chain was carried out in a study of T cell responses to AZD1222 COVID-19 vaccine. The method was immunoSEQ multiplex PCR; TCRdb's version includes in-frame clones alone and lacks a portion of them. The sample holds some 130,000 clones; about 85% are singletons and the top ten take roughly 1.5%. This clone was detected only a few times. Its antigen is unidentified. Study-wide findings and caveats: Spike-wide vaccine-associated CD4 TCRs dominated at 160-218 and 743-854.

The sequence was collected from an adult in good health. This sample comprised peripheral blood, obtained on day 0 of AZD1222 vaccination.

The CDR3 loop is CATSDSWDRGSYTF. As DNA, the CDR3 is TGTGCCACCAGTGACTCATGGGACAGGGGGAGCTACACCTTC. This rearrangement joins TRBV24-1 to TRBJ1-2, with 11 nucleotides matching TRBD1. Germline V gene data show CDR1 as KGHDR and CDR2 as SFDVKD. The CDR3 is 14 amino acids. Germline trimming cut 4 bases from V and 9 bases from J; bases unmatched to any gene: 6.